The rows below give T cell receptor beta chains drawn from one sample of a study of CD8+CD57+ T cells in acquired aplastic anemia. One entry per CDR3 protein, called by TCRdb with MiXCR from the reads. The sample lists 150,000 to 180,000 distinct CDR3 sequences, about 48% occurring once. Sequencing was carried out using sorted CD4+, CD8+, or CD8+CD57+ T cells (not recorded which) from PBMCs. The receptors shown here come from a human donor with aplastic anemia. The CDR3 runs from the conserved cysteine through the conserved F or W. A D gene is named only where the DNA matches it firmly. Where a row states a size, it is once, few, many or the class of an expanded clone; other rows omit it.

CDR3aa: CATSDRDGETYGYTF
CDR3nt: TGTGCCACCAGTGACCGGGACGGCGAAACCTATGGCTACACCTTC
j_gene: TRBJ1-2
abundance: few
d_gene: NA
v_gene: TRBV24-1

CDR3aa: CATSRGSSTGGSETQYF
CDR3nt: TGTGCCACCAGCAGAGGTTCCTCGACAGGGGGCTCGGAGACCCAGTACTTC
j_gene: TRBJ2-5
abundance: NA
d_gene: TRBD1
v_gene: TRBV15

CDR3aa: CASRTGLTYEQYF
CDR3nt: TGTGCCAGCAGGACAGGGTTAACCTACGAGCAGTACTTC
j_gene: TRBJ2-7
abundance: many
d_gene: TRBD1
v_gene: TRBV2

CDR3aa: CASSRGTDYEQYF
CDR3nt: TGTGCCAGCAGCCGGGGGACAGACTACGAGCAGTACTTC
j_gene: TRBJ2-7
abundance: NA
d_gene: NA
v_gene: TRBV11-2

CDR3aa: CASKRAGGYEQYF
CDR3nt: TGTGCCAGCAAGAGGGCGGGGGGGTACGAGCAGTACTTC
j_gene: TRBJ2-7
abundance: NA
d_gene: TRBD2
v_gene: TRBV6-1

CDR3aa: CASSLENSYEQYF
CDR3nt: TGTGCCAGCAGCTTAGAGAATTCCTACGAGCAGTACTTC
j_gene: TRBJ2-7
abundance: few
d_gene: NA
v_gene: TRBV7-8

CDR3aa: CATSRETVLRAQETQYF
CDR3nt: TGTGCCACCAGCAGAGAAACGGTGCTTAGGGCACAAGAGACCCAGTACTTC
j_gene: TRBJ2-5
abundance: once
d_gene: NA
v_gene: TRBV15

CDR3aa: CSVRPGLPQETQYF
CDR3nt: TGCAGCGTACGACCGGGACTACCCCAAGAGACCCAGTACTTC
j_gene: TRBJ2-5
abundance: few
d_gene: TRBD2
v_gene: TRBV29-1

CDR3aa: CASSPPGTGRDEQYF
CDR3nt: TGTGCCAGCAGCCCCCCCGGGACAGGGAGGGACGAGCAGTACTTC
j_gene: TRBJ2-7
abundance: NA
d_gene: TRBD1
v_gene: TRBV2

CDR3aa: CSGRTGTGTEAFF
CDR3nt: TGCAGCGGCCGGACAGGGACCGGGACTGAAGCTTTCTTT
j_gene: TRBJ1-1
abundance: NA
d_gene: TRBD1
v_gene: TRBV29-1

CDR3aa: CSARDPRGAGAYNEQFF
CDR3nt: TGCAGTGCTAGAGATCCCCGGGGAGCGGGGGCCTACAATGAGCAGTTCTTC
j_gene: TRBJ2-1
abundance: many
d_gene: TRBD2
v_gene: TRBV20-1

CDR3aa: CATSRDARIQETQYF
CDR3nt: TGCGCCACCAGCAGAGATGCCAGGATCCAAGAGACCCAGTACTTC
j_gene: TRBJ2-5
abundance: once
d_gene: NA
v_gene: TRBV15

CDR3aa: CASRSRDDEQFF
CDR3nt: TGTGCCAGCAGATCCCGGGACGATGAGCAGTTCTTC
j_gene: TRBJ2-1
abundance: many
d_gene: NA
v_gene: TRBV27

CDR3aa: CASSLTSGNFDEQYF
CDR3nt: TGCGCCAGCAGCTTGACTAGCGGGAATTTTGACGAGCAGTACTTC
j_gene: TRBJ2-7
abundance: NA
d_gene: TRBD2
v_gene: TRBV5-1

CDR3aa: CASSPESGNEQFF
CDR3nt: TGTGCCAGCAGCCCCGAGAGCGGGAATGAGCAGTTCTTC
j_gene: TRBJ2-1
abundance: many
d_gene: NA
v_gene: TRBV7-9

CDR3aa: CASSYAGSWTFF
CDR3nt: TGTGCCAGCAGCTATGCAGGGTCCTGGACGTTCTTC
j_gene: TRBJ2-1
abundance: many
d_gene: NA
v_gene: TRBV7-9

CDR3aa: CASSMTSGSYEQYF
CDR3nt: TGTGCCAGCAGCATGACTAGCGGGAGCTACGAGCAGTACTTC
j_gene: TRBJ2-7
abundance: NA
d_gene: TRBD2
v_gene: TRBV7-8

CDR3aa: CASAPGQSITDTQYF
CDR3nt: TGTGCCAGCGCCCCAGGACAGAGCATCACAGATACGCAGTATTTT
j_gene: TRBJ2-3
abundance: NA
d_gene: NA
v_gene: TRBV11-2

CDR3aa: CASSFFNQPQHF
CDR3nt: TGTGCCAGCAGTTTTTTCAATCAGCCCCAGCATTTT
j_gene: TRBJ1-5
abundance: many
d_gene: NA
v_gene: TRBV7-6

CDR3aa: CASSLDRSTDTQYF
CDR3nt: TGTGCCAGCAGCTTAGACAGGTCCACAGATACGCAGTATTTT
j_gene: TRBJ2-3
abundance: many
d_gene: NA
v_gene: TRBV11-2

CDR3aa: CASSKDPQYNEQFF
CDR3nt: TGTGCCAGCAGCAAGGATCCGCAATACAATGAGCAGTTCTTC
j_gene: TRBJ2-1
abundance: NA
d_gene: NA
v_gene: TRBV7-3

CDR3aa: CASRGTLYGETQYF
CDR3nt: TGTGCCAGCAGAGGGACGCTGTATGGAGAGACCCAGTACTTC
j_gene: TRBJ2-5
abundance: once
d_gene: NA
v_gene: TRBV6-1

CDR3aa: CATSSPGSEGRNTGELFF
CDR3nt: TGTGCCACCAGTTCACCGGGCTCAGAGGGCAGGAACACCGGGGAGCTGTTTTTT
j_gene: TRBJ2-2
abundance: many
d_gene: NA
v_gene: TRBV24-1

CDR3aa: CASSATGPHNEQFF
CDR3nt: TGTGCCAGCAGTGCGACCGGGCCCCACAATGAGCAGTTCTTC
j_gene: TRBJ2-1
abundance: many
d_gene: NA
v_gene: TRBV12-3/TRBV12-4

CDR3aa: CASRTSGGSDTQYF
CDR3nt: TGTGCCAGCAGGACTAGCGGGGGGTCCGATACGCAGTATTTT
j_gene: TRBJ2-3
abundance: few
d_gene: TRBD2
v_gene: TRBV25-1

CDR3aa: CASSAAFF
CDR3nt: TGTGCCAGCTCTGCAGCTTTCTTT
j_gene: TRBJ1-1
abundance: NA
d_gene: NA
v_gene: TRBV6-6

CDR3aa: CSASTGDTGELFF
CDR3nt: TGCAGTGCTTCTACAGGGGACACCGGGGAGCTGTTTTTT
j_gene: TRBJ2-2
abundance: few
d_gene: TRBD1
v_gene: TRBV20-1

CDR3aa: CASSLGPADDRAGELFF
CDR3nt: TGCGCCAGCAGCCTGGGGCCAGCCGATGATCGTGCCGGGGAGCTGTTTTTT
j_gene: TRBJ2-2
abundance: many
d_gene: NA
v_gene: TRBV5-1

CDR3aa: CASSLRAYGYTF
CDR3nt: TGTGCCAGCAGTCTCAGGGCCTATGGCTACACCTTC
j_gene: TRBJ1-2
abundance: NA
d_gene: NA
v_gene: TRBV28

CDR3aa: CASGNSNTEAFF
CDR3nt: TGTGCCAGCGGAAATTCCAACACTGAAGCTTTCTTT
j_gene: TRBJ1-1
abundance: NA
d_gene: NA
v_gene: TRBV2

CDR3aa: CATQPGGAGDTQYF
CDR3nt: TGTGCCACCCAGCCAGGTGGCGCCGGAGATACGCAGTATTTT
j_gene: TRBJ2-3
abundance: NA
d_gene: NA
v_gene: TRBV24-1

CDR3aa: CASEWADNYGYTF
CDR3nt: TGTGCCTCCGAGTGGGCGGATAACTATGGCTACACCTTC
j_gene: TRBJ1-2
abundance: NA
d_gene: NA
v_gene: TRBV6-1

CDR3aa: CASSVWGRDTEAFF
CDR3nt: TGCGCCAGCAGTGTCTGGGGCAGGGACACTGAAGCTTTCTTT
j_gene: TRBJ1-1
abundance: NA
d_gene: NA
v_gene: TRBV10-2

CDR3aa: CASSKASTDTQYF
CDR3nt: TGTGCCAGCAGCAAAGCCTCCACAGATACGCAGTATTTT
j_gene: TRBJ2-3
abundance: few
d_gene: NA
v_gene: TRBV7-6

CDR3aa: CASSLGLASGGTDTQYF
CDR3nt: TGCGCCAGCAGCTTAGGACTAGCGTCGGGGGGCACAGATACGCAGTATTTT
j_gene: TRBJ2-3
abundance: once
d_gene: TRBD2
v_gene: TRBV5-1

CDR3aa: CSVEDPQGLLSYNEQFF
CDR3nt: TGCAGCGTTGAAGATCCTCAAGGGTTATTGTCCTACAATGAGCAGTTCTTC
j_gene: TRBJ2-1
abundance: many
d_gene: NA
v_gene: TRBV29-1

CDR3aa: CASSLGTGGYTQYF
CDR3nt: TGTGCCAGCAGCTTAGGGACAGGGGGATATACGCAGTATTTT
j_gene: TRBJ2-3
abundance: NA
d_gene: TRBD1
v_gene: TRBV7-7

CDR3aa: CASSTTSGEQCF
CDR3nt: TGTGCCAGCAGTACCACCTCCGGCGAGCAGTGCTTC
j_gene: TRBJ2-7
abundance: NA
d_gene: NA
v_gene: TRBV12-3/TRBV12-4

CDR3aa: CSARSGVTPETQYF
CDR3nt: TGCAGTGCTAGGTCAGGGGTGACCCCGGAGACCCAGTACTTC
j_gene: TRBJ2-5
abundance: many
d_gene: NA
v_gene: TRBV20-1

CDR3aa: CASSRQGAYGYTF
CDR3nt: TGTGCCAGCAGTCGACAGGGGGCGTATGGCTACACCTTC
j_gene: TRBJ1-2
abundance: few
d_gene: TRBD1
v_gene: TRBV2

CDR3aa: CASSLPGPELFF
CDR3nt: TGTGCCAGCAGCTTACCGGGCCCTGAGCTGTTTTTT
j_gene: TRBJ2-2
abundance: many
d_gene: NA
v_gene: TRBV9

CDR3aa: CATSERGYGYTF
CDR3nt: TGTGCCACCAGTGAAAGGGGGTATGGCTACACCTTC
j_gene: TRBJ1-2
abundance: NA
d_gene: NA
v_gene: TRBV24-1

CDR3aa: CASSEEGGCGYTF
CDR3nt: TGTGCCAGCAGTGAAGAAGGGGGTTGTGGCTACACCTTC
j_gene: TRBJ1-2
abundance: NA
d_gene: NA
v_gene: TRBV2

CDR3aa: CASSEVPPNTGELFF
CDR3nt: TGTGCCAGCAGTGAGGTCCCCCCCAACACCGGGGAGCTGTTTTTT
j_gene: TRBJ2-2
abundance: NA
d_gene: NA
v_gene: TRBV2

CDR3aa: CASRNRGLGNTIYF
CDR3nt: TGTGCCAGCAGAAACAGGGGGCTTGGAAACACCATATATTTT
j_gene: TRBJ1-3
abundance: NA
d_gene: TRBD1
v_gene: TRBV5-4

CDR3aa: CSVAVSGATYEQYF
CDR3nt: TGCAGCGTCGCCGTTAGCGGGGCGACGTACGAGCAGTACTTC
j_gene: TRBJ2-7
abundance: NA
d_gene: TRBD2
v_gene: TRBV29-1

CDR3aa: CASRATGGPDTQYF
CDR3nt: TGTGCCAGTAGGGCTACAGGGGGCCCAGATACGCAGTATTTT
j_gene: TRBJ2-3
abundance: NA
d_gene: TRBD1
v_gene: TRBV19

CDR3aa: CAYGGPSTYEQYF
CDR3nt: TGTGCCTACGGAGGGCCATCGACCTACGAGCAGTACTTC
j_gene: TRBJ2-7
abundance: NA
d_gene: NA
v_gene: TRBV7-9

CDR3aa: CASSFGQGEFF
CDR3nt: TGTGCCAGCAGCTTCGGACAGGGGGAGTTCTTC
j_gene: TRBJ2-1
abundance: many
d_gene: TRBD1
v_gene: TRBV7-9